The rows below give T cell receptor beta chains drawn from one sample of a study of cytomegalovirus exposure and HLA in healthy donors. Here immunoSEQ multiplex PCR was the method, and the copy in TCRdb shows in-frame clones only, minus some. The repertoire holds approximately 75,000 clones, 74% seen once, with 11% in the top ten. The source material was PBMCs. The receptors were sampled from a woman in her sixties in good health and CMV-seropositive. Each CDR3 is given with its conserved first and last residue. A D gene is named only where the DNA matches it firmly. Size values are once, few and many counts, or a class for expanded clones, and some rows have none.

TRBJ2-7 | NA | TRBD2 | TRBV5-1 | CASSLTSASYEQYF
TRBJ2-7 | NA | TRBD1 | TRBV2 | CASSGQGLYEQYF
TRBJ2-5 | NA | NA | TRBV6-5 | CASSYDGIGTQYF
TRBJ1-4 | NA | TRBD1 | TRBV5-1 | CASSPGQGRATNEKLFF
TRBJ1-5 | NA | NA | TRBV21-1 | CASSPPYDRGEDQPQHF
TRBJ1-4 | NA | TRBD1 | TRBV5-1 | CASSLGQGYEKLFF
TRBJ2-7 | NA | NA | TRBV11-2 | CASSLVGQTYTVSYEQYF
TRBJ1-5 | NA | NA | TRBV7-2 | CASSFYRGEGNQPQHF
TRBJ2-1 | NA | TRBD1 | TRBV5-4 | CASSSRQGTSYNEQFF
TRBJ2-3 | NA | TRBD2 | TRBV5-4 | CASSSRLAGVADTQYF
TRBJ1-5 | NA | NA | TRBV19 | CASSAGNLGQPQHF
TRBJ1-1 | NA | NA | TRBV6-5 | CASREQGNTEAFF
TRBJ2-5 | few | NA | TRBV6-5 | CASSYSSGKETQYF
TRBJ1-1 | NA | NA | TRBV5-4 | CASSSTFASTEAFF
TRBJ1-1 | NA | NA | TRBV10-3 | CAISMTGNTEAFF
TRBJ2-6 | NA | NA | TRBV6-1 | CASAGMAGANVLTF
TRBJ1-3 | NA | NA | TRBV30 | CAWSVLGAGNTIYF
TRBJ1-2 | NA | NA | TRBV6-5 | CASSYMRVGYGYTF
TRBJ2-7 | NA | TRBD2 | TRBV2 | CASTGLAESSYEQYF
TRBJ1-2 | few | TRBD1 | TRBV5-1 | CASSLIQGTGAGYTF
TRBJ1-4 | few | TRBD1 | TRBV2 | CASRQQGATNEKLFF
TRBJ1-1 | NA | NA | TRBV19 | CASSKAGRQNTEAFF
TRBJ1-1 | NA | NA | TRBV2 | CASSEKEGLTEAFF
TRBJ2-7 | NA | NA | TRBV6-5 | CASSYFGGRDYEQYF
TRBJ2-1 | NA | NA | TRBV29-1 | CSAYFPGSYNEQFF
TRBJ2-6 | NA | NA | TRBV6-1 | CASTNGHSGANVLTF
TRBJ1-3 | NA | TRBD1 | TRBV6-1 | CASSQQGAGNTIYF
TRBJ1-2 | NA | TRBD1 | TRBV18 | CASSPRAGTVSQFHGYTF
TRBJ1-3 | NA | TRBD1 | TRBV5-4 | CASSVTGTGNTIYF
TRBJ2-3 | NA | TRBD2 | TRBV4-2 | CASSLSGGAGEDTQYF
TRBJ2-1 | once | TRBD2 | TRBV5-4 | CASLETSGGTKEQFF
TRBJ1-2 | NA | NA | TRBV4-1 | CASSQVGGMGYTF
TRBJ1-2 | NA | NA | TRBV5-5 | CASSSGLGRLNYGYTF
TRBJ2-7 | NA | TRBD1 | TRBV18 | CASSEGTGYLEQYF
TRBJ2-5 | NA | NA | TRBV5-1 | CASSLDAGMQTQYF
TRBJ1-3 | NA | NA | TRBV5-5 | CASSLMGPGPFSGNTIYF
TRBJ1-6 | once | NA | TRBV7-2 | CASSQIRGGNSPLHF
TRBJ2-1 | many | NA | TRBV7-6 | CASSFLTGDSYNEQFF
TRBJ1-1 | NA | NA | TRBV9 | CASSPTASWRAFF
TRBJ1-2 | NA | TRBD1 | TRBV5-4 | CASSLDPGLGGDGYTF
TRBJ2-1 | NA | TRBD1 | TRBV2 | CASSGTGTLRQFF
TRBJ1-1 | medium-sized | NA | TRBV10-3 | CAIRGGANTEAFF
TRBJ2-7 | few | TRBD2 | TRBV9 | CASSPRVAGAYEQYF
TRBJ2-5 | NA | TRBD2 | TRBV27 | CASRSGNQETQYF